The 15 T cell receptor beta chains below all came from one sample that was sequenced in a study of blood T cell repertoires in COVID-19. The repertoire was sequenced with immunoSEQ multiplex PCR; TCRdb's copy has only in-frame clones and lacks some. The top ten hold about a sixth of the sample, which has over 200,000 clones, around four fifths seen once. Specimen: peripheral blood. These receptors all stem from a woman of 80 years or more with active or convalescent COVID-19.

The chain couples TRBV27 to TRBJ2-3, with 7 bases matching TRBD1. The V and J ends lost 3 bases and 8 bases, in that order; junction bases with no gene match: 8. This CDR3 spans 14 amino acids. Germline loops: CDR1 MNHEY, CDR2 SMNVEV (reference sequence). The CDR3 nucleotides are TGTGCCAGCAGTTTCCGGGACAGACTCGTTACGCAGTATTTT. Translating gives CASSFRDRLVTQYF.

The chain recombines TRBV2 with TRBJ1-5, with D tentatively TRBD1 (5 bases). The CDR3 is 13 residues long. Trimming cost V 7 bases and J 4 bases, with 11 bases left between them. Germline CDR1 reads SNHLY; CDR2 reads FYNNEI. CDR3 DNA sequence: TGTGCCAGCAACGGAAGGGGAAATCAGCCCCAGCATTTT. This codes for CASNGRGNQPQHF.

This rearrangement joins TRBV7-2 to TRBJ1-1; TRBD1 might be the D (6 bases). Trimming pared 1 base from V and 3 bases from J, leaving 9 bases between. The CDR3 has 14 amino acids. Germline CDR1 reads SGHTA; CDR2 reads FQGNSA. CDR3 amino acids: CASSLGPGDTEAFF. In DNA form, the CDR3 reads TGTGCCAGCAGCTTAGGGCCAGGGGACACTGAAGCTTTCTTT. Drawing the rest from reference TRBV7-2 and TRBJ1-1, the complete variable domain is GAGVSQSPSNKVTEKGKDVELRCDPISGHTALYWYRQSLGQGLEFLIYFQGNSAPDKSGLPSDRFSAERTGGSVSTLTIQRTQQEDSAVYLCASSLGPGDTEAFFGQGTRLTVV.

The chain employs TRBV2 and TRBJ1-3; TRBD1 aligns across 7 bases. CDR3 length: 17 residues. CDR1 is SNHLY and CDR2 is FYNNEI in the germline V gene. Trimming cost V 6 bases and J 0 bases; bases outside gene matches: 11. CDR3 residues: CASRELDRRSSGNTIYF. CDR3 nucleotides: TGTGCCAGCAGGGAGTTGGACAGGCGAAGCTCTGGAAACACCATATATTTT.

The chain joins TRBV25-1 to TRBJ2-1; D might be TRBD2 (6 bases). CDR3 length: 15 amino acids. The V and J ends lost 4 bases and 10 bases respectively, with 20 bases between them. CDR1 is MGHDK, CDR2 SYGVNS, per germline. CDR3 DNA: TGTGCCAGCAGTGGTCACCGGGACTTCGGGCGGGAGCAGTTCTTC. It yields the protein CASSGHRDFGREQFF.

The chain couples TRBV6-2 or TRBV6-3 to TRBJ1-3; 7 positions agree with TRBD1. V lost 4 bases, J lost 3 bases, and 3 bases stayed unmatched. The CDR3 sequence is 14 residues long. Germline V gives CDR1 MNHEY, CDR2 SVGEGT. In nucleotides, the CDR3 is TGTGCCAGCAGTTCCGGGACAGTTGGAAACACCATATATTTT. Translation: CASSSGTVGNTIYF.

This CDR3 is CASSKTSGQETQYF. The CDR3 nucleotides are TGTGCCAGCAGCAAGACTAGCGGGCAAGAGACCCAGTACTTC. The chain couples TRBV11-3 to TRBJ2-5, with 10 bases aligning to TRBD2. CDR1 is SGHNT, CDR2 YENEEA, per germline. The CDR3 is 14 residues long. The J segment lost 2 bases and the V segment lost 5 bases, leaving 2 bases of the junction unmatched.

DNA for the CDR3: TGTGCCAGCAGCGCCCCGAAGGGACTCAGAAACACCGGGGAGCTGTTTTTT. It is translated as CASSAPKGLRNTGELFF. The chain recombines TRBV9 with TRBJ2-2; the D gene is possibly TRBD2 (6 bases). V was clipped by 3 bases and J by 2 bases, with 17 bases between them. This CDR3 contains 17 residues. Germline CDR1 is SGDLS and CDR2 is YYNGEE.

V is TRBV4-1 and J is TRBJ1-2; the D gene is possibly TRBD1 (6 bases). This CDR3 region has 15 residues. V lost 1 base, J lost 0 bases, and 9 bases lay in between. Per the germline V gene, CDR1 is MGHRA and CDR2 is YSYEKL. Here the CDR3 DNA reads TGCGCCAGCAGCCAAGGGACAGACTCTAACTATGGCTACACCTTC. This translates into CASSQGTDSNYGYTF.

This chain connects TRBV6-2 or TRBV6-3 to TRBJ2-3, with D possibly being TRBD2 (6 bases). V dropped 5 bases and J dropped 1 base, with 16 bases sitting between them. Germline values: CDR1 MNHEY, CDR2 SVGEGT. The CDR3 length is 16 residues. Here the CDR3 reads CASSTSRDSGTDTQYF. In DNA form, the CDR3 reads TGTGCCAGCAGTACATCCCGGGACTCCGGCACAGATACGCAGTATTTT.

The chain has TRBV5-1 and TRBJ1-6, with 7 bases matching TRBD1. The germline gives CDR1 SGHRS, CDR2 YFSETQ. This CDR3 region has 15 residues. V was clipped by 4 bases and J by 5 bases; unmatched bases: 6. The CDR3 protein is CASSPRQGDNSPLHF. CDR3 nucleotide sequence: TGCGCCAGCAGCCCCCGACAGGGTGATAATTCACCCCTCCACTTT.

This chain connects TRBV19 to TRBJ1-1, with TRBD1 identical over 7 bases. The CDR3 runs 15 residues. Trimming at V came to 5 bases and at J to 5 bases, leaving 11 bases not matched to a gene. Germline CDR1 and CDR2: LNHDA and SQIVND (reference sequence). The CDR3 loop reads CASSVTGEVWTEAFF. CDR3 DNA: TGTGCCAGTAGTGTAACAGGGGAGGTTTGGACTGAAGCTTTCTTT.

The chain joins TRBV20-1 to TRBJ2-7; 7 positions agree with TRBD1. This CDR3 contains 13 residues. V was clipped by 3 bases and J by 2 bases; unmatched bases: 4. Germline CDR1 reads DFQATT; CDR2 reads SNEGSKA (reference sequence). DNA for the CDR3: TGCAGTGCTAGTTCCGGGACAGCCTACGAGCAGTACTTC. This gives the protein CSASSGTAYEQYF.

The chain employs TRBV5-6 and TRBJ2-5, with 9 bases that match TRBD1. CDR1 and CDR2 from the germline V gene are SGHDT and YYEEEE. This CDR3 is 14 amino acids long. After removal of 5 bases from V and 4 bases from J, the junction contained 6 bases not matched to a gene. In nucleotides, the CDR3 is TGTGCCAGCAGGGATACAGGGGGCTTAGAGACCCAGTACTTC. It specifies CASRDTGGLETQYF.

The V gene is TRBV7-2, the J gene TRBJ1-2; possibly TRBD1 for D (6 bases). From germline, CDR1 is SGHTA and CDR2 FQGNSA. V gave up 4 bases and J gave up 3 bases, with 12 bases separating them. The CDR3 runs to 14 residues. DNA for the CDR3: TGTGCCAGCAGCTCGAGACAGGCCCACTATGGCTACACCTTC. It specifies CASSSRQAHYGYTF.